The clone carrying this TCR beta chain came up many times. The antigen is undetermined. The entry originates in a study of CD8 T cells in ankylosing spondylitis. Broader study findings: Disease-associated clonotypes exhibited CD8+ identity and were relatively infrequent in peripheral blood. Matched ankylosing spondylitis synovial fluid reportedly contained a significantly enriched population of disease-linked clones.

This CDR3 is 13 amino acids long. V lost 6 bases, J lost 1 base, and 8 bases lay in between. Germline loops: CDR1 SEHNR, CDR2 FQNEAQ (reference sequence). Library preparation for TCR beta used quantitative 5'-RACE with molecular barcodes. Each CDR3 protein gets one entry after TCRdb re-called the 5' RACE reads with MiXCR. The profile shows 200,000 to 250,000 distinct CDR3 sequences, roughly 26% of them singletons. The chain recombines TRBV7-9 with TRBJ2-3; the D is unclear. Sequenced material: blood, either unsorted or a sorted T cell fraction (not recorded which). The receptor was derived from a male donor with ankylosing spondylitis or in good health (not recorded which). CDR3 amino acids: CASSPEGTDTQYF. The DNA for the CDR3 is TGTGCCAGCAGTCCCGAAGGCACAGATACGCAGTATTTT.